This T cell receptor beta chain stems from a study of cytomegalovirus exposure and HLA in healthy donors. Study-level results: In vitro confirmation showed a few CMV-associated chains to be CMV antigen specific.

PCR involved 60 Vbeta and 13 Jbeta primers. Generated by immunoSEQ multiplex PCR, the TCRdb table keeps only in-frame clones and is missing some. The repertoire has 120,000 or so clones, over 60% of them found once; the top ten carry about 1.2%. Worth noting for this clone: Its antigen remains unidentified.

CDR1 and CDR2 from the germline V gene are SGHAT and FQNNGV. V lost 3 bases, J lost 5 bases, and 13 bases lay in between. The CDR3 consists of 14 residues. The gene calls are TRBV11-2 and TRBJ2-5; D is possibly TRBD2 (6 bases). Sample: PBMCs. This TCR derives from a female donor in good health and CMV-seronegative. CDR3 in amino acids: CASSFPATRETQYF. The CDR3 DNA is TGTGCCAGCAGCTTCCCCGCGACTAGGGAGACCCAGTACTTC.